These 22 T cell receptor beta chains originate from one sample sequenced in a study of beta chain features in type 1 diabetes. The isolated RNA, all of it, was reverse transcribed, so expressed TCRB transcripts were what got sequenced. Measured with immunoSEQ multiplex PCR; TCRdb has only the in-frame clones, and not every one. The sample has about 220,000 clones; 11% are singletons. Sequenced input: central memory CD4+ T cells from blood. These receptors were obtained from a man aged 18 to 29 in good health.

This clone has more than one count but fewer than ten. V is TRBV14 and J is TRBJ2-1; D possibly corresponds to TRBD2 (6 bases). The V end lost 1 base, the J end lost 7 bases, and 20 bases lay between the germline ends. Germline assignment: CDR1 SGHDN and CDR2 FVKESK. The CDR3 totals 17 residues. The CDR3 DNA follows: TGTGCCAGCAGCCAAGTGAGACTAGACTTAGCGTTGAATGAGCAGTTCTTC. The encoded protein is CASSQVRLDLALNEQFF.

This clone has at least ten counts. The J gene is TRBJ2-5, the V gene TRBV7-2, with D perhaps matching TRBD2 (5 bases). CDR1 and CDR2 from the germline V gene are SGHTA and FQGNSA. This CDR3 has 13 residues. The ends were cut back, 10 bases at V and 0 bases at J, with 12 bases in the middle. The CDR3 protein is CATAAVYQETQYF. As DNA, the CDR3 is TGTGCCACTGCAGCGGTGTACCAAGAGACCCAGTACTTC.

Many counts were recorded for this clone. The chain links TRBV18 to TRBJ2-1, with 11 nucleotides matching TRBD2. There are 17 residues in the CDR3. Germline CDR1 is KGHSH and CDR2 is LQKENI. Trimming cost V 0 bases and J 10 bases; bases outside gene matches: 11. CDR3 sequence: CASSPPSSLAGATEQFF. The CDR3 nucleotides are TGTGCCAGCTCACCACCTTCGTCACTAGCGGGAGCAACGGAGCAGTTCTTC.

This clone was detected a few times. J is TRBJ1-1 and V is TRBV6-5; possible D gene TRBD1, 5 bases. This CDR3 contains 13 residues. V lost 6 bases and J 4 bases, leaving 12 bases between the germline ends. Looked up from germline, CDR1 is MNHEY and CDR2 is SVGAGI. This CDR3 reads CASSPRGRTEAFF. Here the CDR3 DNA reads TGTGCCAGCAGCCCTAGGGGCCGCACTGAAGCTTTCTTT.

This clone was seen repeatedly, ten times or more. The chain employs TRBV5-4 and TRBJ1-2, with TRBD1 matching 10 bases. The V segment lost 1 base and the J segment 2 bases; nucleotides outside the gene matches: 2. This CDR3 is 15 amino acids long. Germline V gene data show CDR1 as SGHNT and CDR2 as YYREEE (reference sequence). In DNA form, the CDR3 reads TGTGCCAGCAGCTTGCGGGACAGGGGAAACTATGGCTACACCTTC. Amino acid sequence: CASSLRDRGNYGYTF. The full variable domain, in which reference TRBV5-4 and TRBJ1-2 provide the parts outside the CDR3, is ETGVTQSPTHLIKTRGQQVTLRCSSQSGHNTVSWYQQALGQGPQFIFQYYREEENGRGNFPPRFSGLQFPNYSSELNVNALELDDSALYLCASSLRDRGNYGYTFGSGTRLTVV.

The CDR3 nucleotides are TGTGCCAGCAGGGACAGTGTAACCTACGAGCAGTACTTC. It codes for CASRDSVTYEQYF. V gene TRBV6-1 combines with J gene TRBJ2-7; TRBD1 is a possible D gene (6 bases). Germline CDR1 MNHNS, CDR2 SASEGT. The CDR3 extends over 13 amino acids. Trimming pared 6 bases from V and 2 bases from J, leaving 11 bases between.

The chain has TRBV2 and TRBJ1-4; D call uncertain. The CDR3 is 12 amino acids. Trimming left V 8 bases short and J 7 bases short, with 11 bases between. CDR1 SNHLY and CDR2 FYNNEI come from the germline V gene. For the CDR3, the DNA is TGTGCCAGCTACATGGGGAGTGAAAAACTGTTTTTT. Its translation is CASYMGSEKLFF.

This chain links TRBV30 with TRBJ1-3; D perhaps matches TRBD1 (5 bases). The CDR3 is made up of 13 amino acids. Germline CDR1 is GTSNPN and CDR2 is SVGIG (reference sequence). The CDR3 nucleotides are TGTGCTGGGAGACTGGGGGGTGGAAACACCATATATTTT. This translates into CAGRLGGGNTIYF. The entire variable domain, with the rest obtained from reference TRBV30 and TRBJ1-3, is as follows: SQTIHQWPATLVQPVGSPLSLECTVEGTSNPNLYWYRQAAGRGLQLLFYSVGIGQISSEVPQNLSASRPQDRQFILSSKKLLLSDSGFYLCAGRLGGGNTIYFGEGSWLTVV.

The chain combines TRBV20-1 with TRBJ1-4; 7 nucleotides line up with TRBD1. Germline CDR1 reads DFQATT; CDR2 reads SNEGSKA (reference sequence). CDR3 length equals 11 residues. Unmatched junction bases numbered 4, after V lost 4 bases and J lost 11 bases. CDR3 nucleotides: TGCAGTGCTACACAGGGGTGGAAACTGTTTTTT. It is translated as CSATQGWKLFF.

CDR3: CSVAPTGQETQYF. The CDR3 DNA sequence: TGCAGCGTTGCCCCGACAGGGCAAGAGACCCAGTACTTC. The V and J genes are TRBV29-1 and TRBJ2-5; 7 bases are a match to TRBD1. This CDR3 spans 13 amino acids. Trimming cost V 4 bases and J 2 bases; bases outside gene matches: 4. The V gene's germline CDR1 is SQVTM and CDR2 ANQGSEA.

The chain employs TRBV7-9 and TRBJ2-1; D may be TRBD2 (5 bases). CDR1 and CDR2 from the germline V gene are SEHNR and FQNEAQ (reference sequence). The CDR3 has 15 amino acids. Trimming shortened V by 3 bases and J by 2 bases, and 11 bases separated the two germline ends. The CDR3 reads CASSLPRTAYNEQFF. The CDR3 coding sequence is TGTGCCAGCAGCTTGCCGCGGACTGCCTACAATGAGCAGTTCTTC.

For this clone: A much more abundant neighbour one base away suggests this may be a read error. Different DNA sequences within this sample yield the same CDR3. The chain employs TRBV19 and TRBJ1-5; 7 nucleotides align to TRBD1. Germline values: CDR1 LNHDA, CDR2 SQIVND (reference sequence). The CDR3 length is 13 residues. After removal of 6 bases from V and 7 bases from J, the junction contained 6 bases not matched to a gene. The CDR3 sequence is CASRTGKGQPQHF. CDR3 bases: TGTGCCAGTAGGACAGGGAAGGGGCAGCCCCAGCATTTT.

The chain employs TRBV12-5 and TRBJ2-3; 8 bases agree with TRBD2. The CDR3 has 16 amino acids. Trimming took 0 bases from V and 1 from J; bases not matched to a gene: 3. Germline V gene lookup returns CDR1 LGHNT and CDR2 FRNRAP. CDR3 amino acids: CASGLVLTSGTDTQYF. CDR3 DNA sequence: TGTGCTAGTGGTTTGGTACTGACTAGCGGCACAGATACGCAGTATTTT.

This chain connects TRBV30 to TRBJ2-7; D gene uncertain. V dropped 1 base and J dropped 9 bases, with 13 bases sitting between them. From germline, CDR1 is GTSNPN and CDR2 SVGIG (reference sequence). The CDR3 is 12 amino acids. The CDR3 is CAWSGVGLTQYF. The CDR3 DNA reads TGTGCCTGGAGTGGCGTCGGGCTAACGCAGTACTTC.

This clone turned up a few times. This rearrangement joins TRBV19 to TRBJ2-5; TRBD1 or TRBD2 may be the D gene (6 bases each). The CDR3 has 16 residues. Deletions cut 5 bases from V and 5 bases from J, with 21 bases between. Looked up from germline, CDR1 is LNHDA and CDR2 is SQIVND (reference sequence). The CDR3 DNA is TGTGCCAGTAGTCCGCGGGACATCTTAGGGATGGAGACCCAGTACTTC. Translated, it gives CASSPRDILGMETQYF. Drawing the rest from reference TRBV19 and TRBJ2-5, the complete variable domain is DGGITQSPKYLFRKEGQNVTLSCEQNLNHDAMYWYRQDPGQGLRLIYYSQIVNDFQKGDIAEGYSVSREKKESFPLTVTSAQKNPTAFYLCASSPRDILGMETQYFGPGTRLLVL.

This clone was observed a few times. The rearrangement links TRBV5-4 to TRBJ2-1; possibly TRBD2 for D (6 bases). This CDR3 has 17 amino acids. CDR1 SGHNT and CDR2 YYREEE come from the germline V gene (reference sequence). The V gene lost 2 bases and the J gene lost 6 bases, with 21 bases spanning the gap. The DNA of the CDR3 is TGTGCCAGCAGCTTAGGCCCAGGAGGGAGTGGGTCCAATGAGCAGTTCTTC. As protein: CASSLGPGGSGSNEQFF.

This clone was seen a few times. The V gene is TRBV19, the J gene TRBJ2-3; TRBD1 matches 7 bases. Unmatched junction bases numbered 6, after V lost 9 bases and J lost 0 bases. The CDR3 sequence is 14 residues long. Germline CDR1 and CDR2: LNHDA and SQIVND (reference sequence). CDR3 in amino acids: CASRTGTSTDTQYF. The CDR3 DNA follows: TGTGCCAGCCGGACAGGAACTAGCACAGATACGCAGTATTTT.

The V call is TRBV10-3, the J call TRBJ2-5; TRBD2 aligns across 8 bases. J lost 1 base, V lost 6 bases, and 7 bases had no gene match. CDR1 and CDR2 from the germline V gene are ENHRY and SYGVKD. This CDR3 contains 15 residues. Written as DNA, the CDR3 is TGTGCCATCAGGAGAGGACTAGCTGCCCAAGAGACCCAGTACTTC. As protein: CAIRRGLAAQETQYF.

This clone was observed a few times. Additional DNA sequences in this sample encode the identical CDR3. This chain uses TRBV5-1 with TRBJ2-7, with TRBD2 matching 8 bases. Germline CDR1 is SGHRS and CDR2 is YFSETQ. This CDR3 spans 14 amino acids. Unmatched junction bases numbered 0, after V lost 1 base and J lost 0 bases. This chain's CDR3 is CASSLTSGSYEQYF. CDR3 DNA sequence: TGCGCCAGCAGCTTGACTAGCGGCTCCTACGAGCAGTACTTC.

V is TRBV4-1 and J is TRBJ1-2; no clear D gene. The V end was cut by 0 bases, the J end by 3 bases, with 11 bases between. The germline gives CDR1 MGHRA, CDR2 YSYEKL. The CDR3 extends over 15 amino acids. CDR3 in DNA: TGCGCCAGCAGCCAAGATTTTCGGACGGACTATGGCTACACCTTC. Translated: CASSQDFRTDYGYTF.

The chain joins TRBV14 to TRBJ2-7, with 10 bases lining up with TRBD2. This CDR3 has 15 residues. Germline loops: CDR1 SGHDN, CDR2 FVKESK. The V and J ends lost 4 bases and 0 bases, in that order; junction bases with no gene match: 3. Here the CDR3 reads CASSPGLAASYEQYF. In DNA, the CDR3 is TGTGCCAGCAGCCCCGGACTAGCGGCCTCCTACGAGCAGTACTTC.

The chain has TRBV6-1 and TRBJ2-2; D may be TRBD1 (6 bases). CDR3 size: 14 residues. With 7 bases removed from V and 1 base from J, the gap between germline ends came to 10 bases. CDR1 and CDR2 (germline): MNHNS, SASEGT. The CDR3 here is CASTYRVNTGELFF. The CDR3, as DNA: TGTGCCAGCACCTACAGGGTGAACACCGGGGAGCTGTTTTTT.